This T cell receptor (beta chain) was recorded in a study of monozygotic twins with inflammatory bowel disease. A note on this clonotype: What it recognizes is unknown.

Template switching added UMIs carrying a 6-nucleotide sample barcode. One entry per CDR3 protein, without DNA, is what TCRdb gives after re-calling the 5' RACE reads. The sample totals approximately 390,000 distinct CDR3 sequences. Findings and caveats of the study: Fewer shared clonotypes with others were found in IBD patients than in healthy twins, especially with disease activity. Limited statistical power may explain no repertoire similarity difference between concordant and discordant twins.

CDR3 length equals 15 residues. The V gene's germline CDR1 is SGHRS and CDR2 YFSETQ. T cells were not sorted, and total RNA was isolated straight from whole blood. The J gene is TRBJ2-1, the V gene TRBV5-1; the TCRdb call, TRBD1, lacks DNA for checking. The sequence derives from a human donor with ulcerative colitis or Crohn's disease, or a healthy co-twin of an affected twin (not recorded which). Sequenced material: blood. The CDR3 reads CASSRQASSYNEQFF.